This T cell receptor beta chain was identified in a study of T cell responses to AZD1222 COVID-19 vaccine. Comments on this clone: Its matching antigen is unknown.

In germline, CDR1 is SGHRS, CDR2 YFSETQ. The ends were cut back, 4 bases at V and 11 bases at J, with 18 bases in the middle. The CDR3 covers 13 residues. Whole-study findings and limits: Samples come after the peak T cell response, not at day 14. Donors, mostly white British, included more females; clonal diversity was possibly underestimated. The study identified only five to seven AZD1222 recipients as seropositive at baseline.

Method: immunoSEQ multiplex PCR; TCRdb's copy keeps in-frame clones and lacks some. The repertoire consists of about 120,000 clones, with approximately 90% occurring once and the leading ten covering about 14%. The specimen comprised peripheral blood, sampled on day 0 of AZD1222 vaccination. The V gene is TRBV5-1, the J gene TRBJ1-1, with D maybe TRBD1 (5 bases). The receptor was isolated from an adult in good health. The CDR3, as DNA: TGCGCCAGCAGCCAAAAGGGCGAAGGGGTGGCTTTCTTT. Residues: CASSQKGEGVAFF.